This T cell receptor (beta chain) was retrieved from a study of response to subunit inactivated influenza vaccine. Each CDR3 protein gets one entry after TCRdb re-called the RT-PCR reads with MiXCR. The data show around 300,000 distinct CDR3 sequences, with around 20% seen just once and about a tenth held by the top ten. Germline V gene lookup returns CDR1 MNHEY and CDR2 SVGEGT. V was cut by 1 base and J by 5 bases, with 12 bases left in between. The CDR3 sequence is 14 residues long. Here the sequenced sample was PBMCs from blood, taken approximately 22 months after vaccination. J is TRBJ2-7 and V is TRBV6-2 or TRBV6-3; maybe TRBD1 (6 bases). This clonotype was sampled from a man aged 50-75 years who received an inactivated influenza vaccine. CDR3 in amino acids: CASSYLRGIDEQYF. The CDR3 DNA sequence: TGTGCCAGCAGTTACTTGAGGGGGATCGACGAGCAGTACTTC.